The sample holds many counts of the clone carrying this T cell receptor beta chain. Its antigen is not known. The data stem from a study of T cell repertoires in cytomegalovirus infection. Background on the study: The authors relied on CMV epitopes, both recently identified HLA-C-restricted and well-studied HLA-B-restricted. Whole-study findings and limits: It was HLA-C-restricted CMV-specific TCR beta clonotypes that dominated the response ex vivo.

One entry per CDR3 protein results from TCRdb running MiXCR on the reads. Of 250,000 to 300,000 distinct CDR3 sequences in the sample, under 25% are singletons; the top ten hold approximately 19%. Germline CDR1 and CDR2: MNHNS and SASEGT. Trimming took 6 bases from V and 2 from J; bases not matched to a gene: 1. The CDR3 is 13 amino acids. The chain employs TRBV6-1 and TRBJ2-7; TRBD1 matches at 10 bases. The receptor comes from a human donor in good health (CMV status not recorded). Some clones in this sample may be carry-over from other donors' samples. Sequencing used cultured PBMCs, obtained from culture after CMV antigen stimulation. The CDR3 DNA sequence: TGTGCCAGCAGGGGACAGGGGCCCTACGAGCAGTACTTC. This sequence encodes CASRGQGPYEQYF.